The sequence of this TCR beta chain was determined in a study of long-term antiretroviral therapy in people with HIV. Study summary: The oldest samples precede the 2015 immediate-ART recommendation by about a decade.

Study-wide points: Versus controls, repertoires in people with HIV had narrower CDR3 length ranges.

A word on this clone: The antigen is not known.

The V end was cut by 0 bases, the J end by 5 bases, with 13 bases between. Germline V gene data show CDR1 as SQVTM and CDR2 as ANQGSEA. CDR3 length: 14 residues. The run of the v3.0 immunoSEQ assay was at survey level. Sequencing was intended to reach roughly 40,000-55,000 T-cell genomes per sample. Clones were sequenced by immunoSEQ multiplex PCR, and TCRdb holds only the in-frame ones, with some missing. Of fewer than 40,000 clones in the sample, more than 95% were seen once. The chain employs TRBV29-1 and TRBJ1-1, with unresolved D. The clonotype comes from a man younger than 45 with HIV. Source: unsorted PBMCs, taken 6.9 years after starting antiretroviral therapy. CDR3 sequence: CSVEDTIVRTEAFF. In nucleotides, the CDR3 is TGCAGCGTTGAAGACACGATTGTTAGGACTGAAGCTTTCTTT.